The 9 T cell receptor beta chains presented below share a single source sample, sequenced in a study of graft-versus-host responses after intestinal transplantation. Produced via immunoSEQ multiplex PCR; TCRdb's table is partial and in-frame only. The table records more than 90,000 clones, 85% to 95% of them present only once. For these receptors, no antigen is known. This sample comprised unstimulated CD8+ T cells sorted from spleen or lymph node cells, obtained before transplant. These receptors were taken from a human donor who was the organ donor for an intestinal transplant.

The chain combines TRBV5-4 with TRBJ2-5; D is perhaps TRBD1 (6 bases). CDR3 size: 15 residues. Trimming removed 3 bases from V and 5 bases from J, with 17 bases in between. From germline, CDR1 is SGHNT and CDR2 YYREEE (reference sequence). The CDR3 protein is CASSWKQGMGETQYF. CDR3 bases: TGTGCCAGCAGCTGGAAGCAGGGGATGGGGGAGACCCAGTACTTC.

The chain carries TRBV9 and TRBJ2-3; D is perhaps TRBD2 (5 bases). Germline V gene sequence: CDR1 SGDLS, CDR2 YYNGEE. V lost 0 bases and J lost 1, with 9 bases in between. The CDR3 covers 15 residues. CDR3 in amino acids: CASSVGGYGTDTQYF. CDR3 nucleotides: TGTGCCAGCAGCGTAGGAGGGTATGGCACAGATACGCAGTATTTT.

The chain links TRBV27 to TRBJ2-7; D is perhaps TRBD1 or TRBD2 (5 bases each). The V end was cut by 6 bases, the J end by 3 bases, with 15 bases between. Germline lookup yields CDR1 MNHEY and CDR2 SMNVEV (reference sequence). CDR3 length equals 14 residues. The CDR3 nucleotides are TGTGCCAGCAGCTCCGGGACGGCGATCTACGAGCAGTACTTC. This sequence encodes CASSSGTAIYEQYF.

The CDR3 DNA is TGTGCCTGGAGTGTACTACTAGCGGGAGCAGGAGATACGCAGTATTTT. Translating gives CAWSVLLAGAGDTQYF. The chain combines TRBV30 with TRBJ2-3, with 11 bases that match TRBD2. Trimming at V came to 0 bases and at J to 5 bases, leaving 7 bases not matched to a gene. The germline V gene has CDR1 GTSNPN and CDR2 SVGIG (reference sequence). The CDR3 has 16 residues.

The V call is TRBV7-9, the J call TRBJ2-5; D is unclear. Germline loops: CDR1 SEHNR, CDR2 FQNEAQ (reference sequence). Trimming removed 1 base at V and 5 bases at J, with 11 bases between. The CDR3 has 14 amino acids. DNA for the CDR3: TGTGCCAGCAGCTTAGAGGAGCTACCGGAGACCCAGTACTTC. This codes for CASSLEELPETQYF. Full variable domain (missing parts from reference TRBV7-9 and TRBJ2-5): DTGVSQNPRHKITKRGQNVTFRCDPISEHNRLYWYRQTLGQGPEFLTYFQNEAQLEKSRLLSDRFSAERPKGSFSTLEIQRTEQGDSAMYLCASSLEELPETQYFGPGTRLLVL.

CDR3 DNA: TGTGCCTGGGGCGATGGGAATGAGCAGTTCTTC. It specifies CAWGDGNEQFF. V is TRBV30 and J is TRBJ2-1, with D uncertain. Germline values: CDR1 GTSNPN, CDR2 SVGIG (reference sequence). This CDR3 region has 11 residues. V was pared by 5 bases and J by 7 bases, with 9 bases between.

This chain connects TRBV7-9 to TRBJ2-5; D not resolved. Trimming pared 5 bases from V and 5 bases from J, leaving 9 bases between. The CDR3 sequence is 12 residues long. Germline V gene data show CDR1 as SEHNR and CDR2 as FQNEAQ (reference sequence). The chain's CDR3 is CASSPPRETQYF. DNA for the CDR3: TGTGCCAGCAGCCCTCCCCGGGAGACCCAGTACTTC.

The chain carries TRBV10-3 and TRBJ2-5; D gene uncertain. V lost 2 bases and J lost 4, with 11 bases in between. Germline CDR1 and CDR2: ENHRY and SYGVKD. This CDR3 spans 14 amino acids. DNA for the CDR3: TGTGCCATCAGTGAGGATAACCGGGCAGAGACCCAGTACTTC. This gives the protein CAISEDNRAETQYF.

The chain combines TRBV27 with TRBJ2-3; no clear D gene. This CDR3 is built from 14 residues. Germline CDR1 is MNHEY and CDR2 is SMNVEV (reference sequence). Between the trimmed V and J ends, which lost 6 bases and 2 bases, there was a span of 12 bases. CDR3 protein: CASREEVATDTQYF. The DNA of the CDR3 is TGTGCCAGCAGAGAAGAAGTGGCCACAGATACGCAGTATTTT.